Each of the 25 T cell receptor beta chains below was sequenced from the same sample in a study of blood T cells in healthy people across ages. A J-beta primer mix and a sample-barcoded 5' primer were used in a second PCR of roughly 7 to 12 cycles. TCRdb independently ran MiXCR on the 5' RACE reads; one entry per CDR3 protein. The profile covers 1.5 million to 2 million distinct CDR3 sequences, with over 25% appearing a single time and 7.7% taken by the ten largest. Sequencing was carried out using blood. These receptors all come from a woman aged 25 to 45 in good health.

This clonotype has a count of ten or more. This chain connects TRBV5-1 to TRBJ2-3, with D maybe TRBD1 (5 bases). Germline V gene sequence: CDR1 SGHRS, CDR2 YFSETQ. The CDR3 loop spans 13 amino acids. Trimming took off 4 bases at V and 4 bases at J, with 10 bases between the two ends. CDR3 amino acids: CASSPAGPDTQYF. Here the CDR3 DNA reads TGCGCCAGCAGCCCTGCAGGGCCAGATACGCAGTATTTT.

Details on this clonotype: Sequence at one end of the junction differs from germline and may be a read error. The CDR3 DNA reads as TGTGCCAGCAGTTTGGCAGGGATGGACGCGCAGTACTTC. It translates to CASSLAGMDAQYF. The chain couples TRBV5-5 to TRBJ2-5; D is possibly TRBD1 (5 bases). The CDR3 is 13 residues long. Germline-derived CDR1 and CDR2 are SGHKS and YYEKEE (reference sequence).

CDR3 residues: CASRGTDETQYF. Written as DNA, the CDR3 is TGCGCCAGCAGAGGGACAGATGAGACCCAGTACTTC. The genes are TRBV5-1 and TRBJ2-5; 7 positions agree with TRBD1. The ends lost 5 bases at V and 5 bases at J; junction bases unmatched: 3. CDR1 and CDR2 from the germline V gene are SGHRS and YFSETQ. This CDR3 spans 12 amino acids.

This clonotype was recorded a few times. The V and J genes are TRBV3-1 and TRBJ2-1; 7 nucleotides align to TRBD1. Germline V gene sequence: CDR1 LGHDT, CDR2 YNNKEL (reference sequence). CDR3 length: 15 residues. Trimming took 5 bases from V and 9 from J; bases not matched to a gene: 13. The CDR3 loop reads CASSTFSGAGGEQFF. The DNA of the CDR3 is TGTGCCAGCAGCACCTTCTCCGGGGCAGGGGGTGAGCAGTTCTTC.

This clonotype has at least ten counts. The chain links TRBV29-1 to TRBJ2-1; 8 nucleotides match TRBD2. V was pared by 4 bases and J by 8 bases, with 7 bases of the junction left unmatched. This CDR3 comprises 13 residues. Germline V lookup: CDR1 SQVTM, CDR2 ANQGSEA. CDR3 nucleotides: TGCAGCGTTGTTGGGACTAGGTGGGATGAGCAGTTCTTC. It codes for CSVVGTRWDEQFF.

This clonotype was counted many times. The chain combines TRBV4-3 with TRBJ2-7; 9 positions agree with TRBD1. CDR1 and CDR2 from the germline V gene are LGHNA and YSLEER. Trimming took 1 base from V and 6 from J; bases not matched to a gene: 4. The CDR3 contains 14 residues. In DNA, the CDR3 is TGCGCCAGCAGCCAAGGGACAGGGGTACGCGAGCAGTACTTC. Translating gives CASSQGTGVREQYF.

This clonotype was observed a few times. The rearrangement uses TRBV28 and TRBJ2-1, with a tentative D call TRBD1 (6 bases). CDR1 is MDHEN, CDR2 SYDVKM, per germline. The length of the CDR3 is 17 residues. V was pared by 5 bases and J by 1 base, with 18 bases between. The CDR3 sequence is CASSKSDSSGSYNEQFF. CDR3 coding DNA: TGTGCCAGCAGTAAATCGGACAGCTCCGGGTCCTACAATGAGCAGTTCTTC.

This clonotype was recorded at least ten times. The V and J genes are TRBV24-1 and TRBJ2-1; 9 bases are shared with TRBD1. V shed 1 base and J 6 bases; nucleotides not matched to a gene: 6. Germline V lookup: CDR1 KGHDR, CDR2 SFDVKD. This CDR3 region has 16 residues. As DNA, the CDR3 is TGTGCCACCAGTGATTTTGGGGGACAGGGTATCAATGAGCAGTTCTTC. Encoded protein: CATSDFGGQGINEQFF.

This chain links TRBV5-6 with TRBJ2-1, with 8 bases fitting TRBD1. The J call is doubtful: the DNA matches TRBJ2-7 better. The CDR3 runs 15 residues. Germline CDR1 reads SGHDT; CDR2 reads YYEEEE. Here the CDR3 reads CASSRRDRIYNEQYF. CDR3 nucleotide sequence: TGTGCCAGCAGCCGCCGGGACAGGATCTACAATGAGCAGTACTTC.

This chain joins TRBV7-2 and TRBJ2-5; no definite D call. The germline V and J ends were trimmed by 5 bases and 2 bases, with 12 bases remaining between them. Germline loops: CDR1 SGHTA, CDR2 FQGNSA. The CDR3 covers 14 residues. The CDR3 nucleotides read TGTGCCAGCAGCCTTTTAACGGAGCAAGAGACCCAGTACTTC. Its protein product is CASSLLTEQETQYF. The full variable domain, its missing parts supplied by reference TRBV7-2 and TRBJ2-5, is GAGVSQSPSNKVTEKGKDVELRCDPISGHTALYWYRQSLGQGLEFLIYFQGNSAPDKSGLPSDRFSAERTGGSVSTLTIQRTQQEDSAVYLCASSLLTEQETQYFGPGTRLLVL.

This clonotype showed up just a few times. The chain is built from TRBV29-1 and TRBJ1-2; 8 bases map to TRBD1. CDR1 is SQVTM, CDR2 ANQGSEA, per germline. The V and J ends lost 2 bases and 8 bases, in that order; junction bases with no gene match: 4. CDR3 size: 12 residues. The DNA for the CDR3 is TGCAGCGTTGAATTTGGGGACAGGGGCTACACCTTC. This sequence encodes CSVEFGDRGYTF.

This clonotype was found a few times. This chain uses TRBV6-4 with TRBJ2-1, with 8 bases fitting TRBD2. Germline V CDR1 and CDR2: MRHNA, SNTAGT. The CDR3 consists of 15 residues. V gave up 10 bases and J gave up 2 bases; unmatched junction bases: 10. The CDR3 DNA reads TGTGCCAATCGGACTAGCCTGAGAGCCTACAATGAGCAGTTCTTC. It specifies CANRTSLRAYNEQFF.

In the case of this clonotype: A much larger clone lies one base from this, so it may be a read error. This chain connects TRBV29-1 to TRBJ2-1; no definite D call. Germline assignment: CDR1 SQVTM and CDR2 ANQGSEA. The CDR3 is 13 residues long. Trimming took off 4 bases at V and 12 bases at J, with 19 bases between the two ends. The CDR3 region has the DNA TGCAGCGTTGGGAGTGGGCAGATAGTTGGGCAGTTCTTC. This sequence encodes CSVGSGQIVGQFF.

As regards this clonotype: The junction shows a germline mismatch at one end, possibly a read error. The rearrangement links TRBV25-1 to TRBJ1-2; no reliable D call. Germline V gene data show CDR1 as MGHDK and CDR2 as SYGVNS. The CDR3 length is 17 residues. CDR3 region: CASSLEESYFAFIGHTF. CDR3 nucleotides: TGTGCCAGCAGTCTGGAGGAGAGCTACTTTGCCTTCATTGGCCACACCTTC.

A remark on this clonotype: An end of the junction differs from the germline gene, which may be a read error. The J gene is TRBJ2-1, the V gene TRBV5-1; D may match TRBD1 or TRBD2 (5 bases each). Per the germline V gene, CDR1 is SGHRS and CDR2 is YFSETQ. This CDR3 region has 14 residues. The CDR3 DNA sequence: TGCACCAGCAGCTACCCGGGGACCGGGAAAGAGCAGTTCTTC. Its protein product is CTSSYPGTGKEQFF.

This clonotype was seen only a few times. The chain's CDR3 is CSAGATGKSEQYF. Here the CDR3 DNA reads TGCAGTGCTGGAGCGACAGGGAAGTCCGAGCAGTACTTC. The chain is built from TRBV20-1 and TRBJ2-5; 7 nucleotides agree with TRBD1. The end of the DNA is better explained by TRBJ2-7, so the J call may be wrong. Germline V CDR1 and CDR2: DFQATT, SNEGSKA (reference sequence). The CDR3 is made up of 13 amino acids.

This clonotype has a handful of counts. The chain has TRBV29-1 and TRBJ1-1; the D gene is possibly TRBD1 (6 bases). Germline V CDR1 and CDR2: SQVTM, ANQGSEA. The CDR3 consists of 14 residues. Trimming left V 4 bases short and J 1 base short, with 13 bases between. This CDR3 is CSVAVRGPNTEAFF. The CDR3 DNA reads as TGCAGCGTTGCGGTCAGGGGCCCGAACACTGAAGCTTTCTTT.

The genes are TRBV7-9 and TRBJ2-5, with D perhaps given as TRBD1 or TRBD2 (5 bases each). Trimming stripped 5 bases from V and 11 bases from J, with 24 bases between. CDR3 length: 15 residues. Germline V gives CDR1 SEHNR, CDR2 FQNEAQ (reference sequence). The chain's CDR3 is CASSARYGARDEQYF. The CDR3 nucleotides read TGTGCCAGCAGCGCGAGATACGGGGCCAGGGATGAGCAGTACTTC.

The V and J genes are TRBV2 and TRBJ2-1; TRBD2 aligns across 10 bases. This CDR3 contains 15 residues. Losses at the gene ends were 6 bases for V and 4 bases for J; bases not matched to a gene: 6. Germline-derived CDR1 and CDR2 are SNHLY and FYNNEI. The CDR3 loop reads CASRASSGGYNEQFF. The CDR3 DNA sequence: TGTGCCAGCAGAGCATCTAGCGGGGGATACAATGAGCAGTTCTTC.

Many counts were recorded for this clonotype. The chain links TRBV12-3 or TRBV12-4 to TRBJ2-5; 7 bases agree with TRBD2. The CDR3 has 14 residues. V lost 6 bases, J lost 3 bases, and 7 bases stayed unmatched. The CDR3 here is CASSRREFEETQYF. CDR3 coding DNA: TGTGCCAGCAGCAGGCGGGAGTTCGAAGAGACCCAGTACTTC.

The chain links TRBV15 to TRBJ1-5; D might be TRBD1 (6 bases). Germline V gene data show CDR1 as LNHNV and CDR2 as YYDKDF (reference sequence). The CDR3 runs 16 residues. V dropped 0 bases and J dropped 2 bases, with 11 bases sitting between them. CDR3 region: CATSRERGDGNQPQHF. The CDR3 nucleotides read TGTGCCACCAGCAGAGAAAGGGGGGATGGCAATCAGCCCCAGCATTTT. Complete variable domain (other parts from reference TRBV15 and TRBJ1-5): DAMVIQNPRYQVTQFGKPVTLSCSQTLNHNVMYWYQQKSSQAPKLLFHYYDKDFNNEADTPDNFQSRRPNTSFCFLDIRSPGLGDTAMYLCATSRERGDGNQPQHFGDGTRLSIL.

This clonotype was seen only a few times. The V call is TRBV5-1, the J call TRBJ2-7, with 7 bases fitting TRBD2. This CDR3 spans 13 amino acids. V was pared by 5 bases and J by 5 bases, with 7 bases of the junction left unmatched. Germline V gene data show CDR1 as SGHRS and CDR2 as YFSETQ. The CDR3, as DNA: TGCGCCAGCAGGCTAGCGGCGCCTGACGAGCAGTACTTC. This codes for CASRLAAPDEQYF.

A remark on this clonotype: One end of the junction varies from germline; a read error may be responsible. The rearrangement uses TRBV27 and TRBJ2-5; D possibly corresponds to TRBD2 (5 bases). This CDR3 has 13 amino acids. Germline CDR1 reads MNHEY; CDR2 reads SMNVEV (reference sequence). Here the CDR3 DNA reads TGTGCCAGCAGGACGTCCGGGGAAGAGACCCATTACTTC. The encoded protein is CASRTSGEETHYF.

Here the CDR3 DNA reads TGTGCCAGCAGTGTGTACGGGAGACTAGCGGGGGGTAACACCGGGGAGCTGTTTTTT. Translated, it gives CASSVYGRLAGGNTGELFF. The chain links TRBV25-1 to TRBJ2-2; 13 positions match TRBD2. Germline assignment: CDR1 MGHDK and CDR2 SYGVNS. The CDR3 covers 19 residues. The V segment lost 4 bases and the J segment 2 bases; nucleotides outside the gene matches: 10.

Ten or more counts support this clonotype. Here the CDR3 reads CASSPLTGTGANVLTF. The CDR3 DNA is TGTGCCAGCTCACCTCTCACAGGGACCGGGGCCAACGTCCTGACTTTC. The chain employs TRBV18 and TRBJ2-6; maybe TRBD1 (6 bases). Germline-derived CDR1 and CDR2 are KGHSH and LQKENI. V lost 3 bases to trimming and J lost 4 bases, with 13 bases between them. CDR3 size: 16 residues.